Listed below are T cell receptor beta chains from one sample, sequenced in a study of T cell repertoires in cytomegalovirus infection. TCRdb independently ran MiXCR on the reads; one entry per CDR3 protein. The sample records 85,000 to 130,000 distinct CDR3 sequences, 20% to 30% being singletons. Sequencing input: CD8+ T cells from PBMCs. These receptors were collected from a human donor in good health (CMV status not recorded). Some clones in this sample may be carry-over from other donors' samples. Both conserved end residues are part of each CDR3. A D gene is named only where the DNA matches it firmly. Clone size is shown for a subset of rows, as once, few, many or a class of expanded clone.

V gene	clone size	D gene	J gene	CDR3 length	CDR3 DNA	CDR3 protein
TRBV13	NA	TRBD2	TRBJ2-3	17	TGTGCCAGCAGCCCCCCCGGGCGGGGGGGCCCCGCAGATACGCAGTATTTT	CASSPPGRGGPADTQYF
TRBV12-3/TRBV12-4	many	NA	TRBJ2-7	12	TGTGCCAGCAGCCGCGACAAGAACGAGCAGTACTTC	CASSRDKNEQYF
TRBV4-3	NA	NA	TRBJ1-1	14	TGCGCCAGCAGCCGCACGGACAGCCACACTGAAGCTTTCTTT	CASSRTDSHTEAFF
TRBV19	NA	NA	TRBJ1-1	13	TGTGCCAGTAATGCGGGTGTGAACACTGAAGCTTTCTTT	CASNAGVNTEAFF
TRBV29-1	NA	NA	TRBJ1-4	14	TGCAGCGTCACACAGGGTCGGGCGGATGAAAAACTGTTTTTT	CSVTQGRADEKLFF
TRBV28	NA	TRBD1	TRBJ2-7	14	TGTGCCAGCAGTTTACGGGACAGAAAATACGAGCAGTACTTC	CASSLRDRKYEQYF
TRBV12-3/TRBV12-4	many	TRBD2	TRBJ2-1	18	TGTGCCAGCAGCCCCCGCGTTGTACTAGCGGGAGGGCCAGAGGAGCAGTTCTTC	CASSPRVVLAGGPEEQFF
TRBV18	many	TRBD1	TRBJ2-3	15	TGTGCCAGCTCACCATGGGACAGGGCCACAGATACGCAGTATTTT	CASSPWDRATDTQYF
TRBV11-2	NA	TRBD2	TRBJ2-7	15	TGTGCCAGCAGCTTAGGTCTAGCGGCCGGTTACGAGCAGTACTTC	CASSLGLAAGYEQYF
TRBV4-3	many	NA	TRBJ1-3	17	TGCGCCAGCAGCCAAGACAGGACACGCGGCTCTGGAAACACCATATATTTT	CASSQDRTRGSGNTIYF
TRBV6-8	NA	NA	TRBJ2-7	11	TGTGCCAGCACCCCCCGCGACGAGCAGTACTTC	CASTPRDEQYF
TRBV18	few	NA	TRBJ2-7	13	TGTGCCAGCTCACCACCCGGACTTGACGAGCAGTACTTC	CASSPPGLDEQYF
TRBV4-2	few	TRBD2	TRBJ2-7	16	TGTGCCAGCAGCCAAGAGGTAGCGGGGAGCTCCTACGAGCAGTACTTC	CASSQEVAGSSYEQYF
TRBV20-1	few	TRBD2	TRBJ2-7	18	TGCAGTGCCCTCCCTAGCGGGAGGTTTCAAAAGAGCTCCTACGAGCAGTACTTC	CSALPSGRFQKSSYEQYF
TRBV7-2	NA	NA	TRBJ1-6	17	TGTGCCAGCAGCTTATGGTCAGGCAGGGCGGATAATTCACCCCTCCACTTT	CASSLWSGRADNSPLHF
TRBV11-3	few	TRBD2	TRBJ2-7	13	TGTGCCAGCACCTGGGAGGGTACCTACGAGCAGTACTTC	CASTWEGTYEQYF
TRBV7-6	NA	NA	TRBJ1-2	15	TGTGCCAGCAGCTTAAGGGCTAAGCCCAACTATGGCTACACCTTC	CASSLRAKPNYGYTF
TRBV29-1	NA	NA	TRBJ1-1	14	TGCAGCGTACCCGGGGGGGATAGGTGTACTGAAGCTTTCTTT	CSVPGGDRCTEAFF
TRBV9	NA	NA	TRBJ2-1	17	TGTGCCAGCAGCCCCTCCCCAAAGCGGGCGCCGAACAATGAGCAGTTCTTC	CASSPSPKRAPNNEQFF
TRBV7-9	few	NA	TRBJ2-5	16	TGTGCCAGCAGCCTAGGCTACAGAGCCCCTCAAGAGACCCAGTACTTC	CASSLGYRAPQETQYF
TRBV4-1	NA	NA	TRBJ2-7	13	TGCGCCAGCAGCCAAGAGCCAAACTACGAGCAGTACTTC	CASSQEPNYEQYF
TRBV7-8	many	NA	TRBJ1-2	17	TGTGCCAGCAGCTTAAGCCCCGTCGGCCTGGAACACTATGGCTACACCTTC	CASSLSPVGLEHYGYTF
TRBV5-8	few	NA	TRBJ2-2	14	TGTGCCAGCAGCTTGGACGGGGTAACAGGGGAGCTGTTTTTT	CASSLDGVTGELFF
TRBV30	few	TRBD1	TRBJ1-5	16	TGTGCCTGGAGCCGCCCTGGGACAGGGATTGATCAGCCCCAGCATTTT	CAWSRPGTGIDQPQHF